Sequencing of this TCR beta chain was carried out in a study of cytomegalovirus exposure and HLA in healthy donors. For the study at large: Of a few hundred genotyped donors, 81% clustered with self-reported Caucasian donors.

Germline-derived CDR1 and CDR2 are GTSNPN and SVGIG (reference sequence). CDR3 size: 13 residues. General study results and limits: Researchers reported in a later analysis that a missense DCLRE1C variant was tied to TCR beta V- and J-gene trimming. Most TCR beta V segments were productive about 90% or about 30% of the time in an earlier analysis.

Primers included in the PCR were 60 Vbeta and 13 Jbeta primers. Method: immunoSEQ multiplex PCR; TCRdb's copy keeps in-frame clones and lacks some. This repertoire shows 140,000 or so clones, over 60% found once; its top ten account for approximately 2%. Comment on this clone: Its antigen is not known. The junction and the germline gene differ at one end; a read error may be behind it.

What was sequenced was PBMCs. The origin of this receptor is a woman aged 40 to 50 in good health and CMV-seronegative. The rearrangement uses TRBV30 and TRBJ2-1; 12 bases agree with TRBD2. The CDR3: CAWGPGLAGLRLF. The CDR3 coding sequence is TGTGCCTGGGGCCCGGGACTAGCGGGCTTACGGCTCTTC.